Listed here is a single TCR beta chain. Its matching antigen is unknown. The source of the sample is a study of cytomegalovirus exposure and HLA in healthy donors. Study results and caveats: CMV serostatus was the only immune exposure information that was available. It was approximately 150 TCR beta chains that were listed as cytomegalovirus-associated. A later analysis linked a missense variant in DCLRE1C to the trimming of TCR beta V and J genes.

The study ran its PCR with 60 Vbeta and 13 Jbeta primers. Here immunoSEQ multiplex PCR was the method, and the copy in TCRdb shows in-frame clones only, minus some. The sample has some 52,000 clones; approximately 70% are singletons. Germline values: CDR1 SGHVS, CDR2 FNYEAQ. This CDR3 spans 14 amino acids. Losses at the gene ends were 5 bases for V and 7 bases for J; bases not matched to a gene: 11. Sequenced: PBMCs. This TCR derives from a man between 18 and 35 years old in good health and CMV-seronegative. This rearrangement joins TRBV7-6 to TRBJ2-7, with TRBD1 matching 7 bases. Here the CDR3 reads CASSLGQAHGEQYF. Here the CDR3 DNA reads TGTGCCAGCAGCCTAGGACAGGCGCACGGGGAGCAGTACTTC.